A single sample gave rise to the 8 T cell receptor beta chains below, sequenced in a study of T cells in women clearing cervical HPV infection. Method: immunoSEQ multiplex PCR; TCRdb's copy keeps in-frame clones and lacks some. This table lists about 39,000 clones. The sequencing input was blood buffy coat. These receptors were obtained from a woman aged 18 to 75 with a cervical HPV16 infection that either progressed to CIN3+ or cleared (not recorded which).

As for this clone: The read terminates 3 residues before the CDR3 end, so the remaining end is supplied by the germline J gene. This chain uses TRBV5-4 with TRBJ2-3; possible D gene TRBD1, 6 bases. Trimming left V 3 bases short and J 7 bases short, with 15 bases between. Looked up from germline, CDR1 is SGHNT and CDR2 is YYREEE (reference sequence). The CDR3 extends over 14 amino acids. Here the CDR3 reads CASSYPAQGNTQYF. CDR3 bases read: TGTGCCAGCAGCTACCCAGCCCAGGGGAATACG.

Turning to this clone: The read halts 3 residues ahead of the CDR3 end, with the missing end drawn from the germline J gene. This chain links TRBV7-3 with TRBJ2-4, with a tentative D call TRBD1 (6 bases). Germline CDR1 is SGHTA and CDR2 is FQGTGA. This CDR3 is built from 15 residues. The sequenced part of the CDR3 DNA is TGTGCCAGCAGCCTGACAGGAGGAGCTAACTATGGT. Protein sequence: CASSLTGGANYG. The complete CDR3 reads CASSLTGGANYGQYF. The full variable domain, rest sourced from reference TRBV7-3 and TRBJ2-4, is GAGVSQTPSNKVTEKGKYVELRCDPISGHTALYWYRQSLGQGPEFLIYFQGTGAADDSGLPNDRFFAVRPEGSVSTLKIQRTERGDSAVYLCASSLTGGANYGQYFGAGTRLSVL.

To note about this clone: The read gets to within 3 residues of the CDR3 end, and the germline J gene fills in the rest. V is TRBV5-5 and J is TRBJ2-7; no definite D call. Looked up from germline, CDR1 is SGHKS and CDR2 is YYEKEE (reference sequence). This CDR3 spans 15 amino acids. V lost 2 bases and J lost 3, with 15 bases in between. The CDR3 region is CASSFKAAANYEQYF. The sequenced CDR3 bases are TGTGCCAGCAGCTTTAAGGCGGCGGCAAACTACGAG.

On this clone itself: The read falls 3 residues short of the CDR3 end, and the missing part is taken from the germline J gene. The J gene is TRBJ2-1, the V gene TRBV20-1; TRBD2 is a possible D gene (6 bases). This CDR3 is built from 15 residues. In germline, CDR1 is DFQATT, CDR2 SNEGSKA (reference sequence). The V end lost 0 bases, the J end lost 2 bases, and 11 bases lay between the germline ends. CDR3 loop: CSARDRGAAYNEQFF. CDR3 DNA, as far as it was read: TGCAGTGCTAGAGATCGCGGGGCGGCCTACAATGAG.

Of note for this clone: The read ends 3 residues before the CDR3 terminus; that terminus is restored from the germline J gene. The rearrangement links TRBV2 to TRBJ2-3; 8 bases are a match to TRBD2. Germline loops: CDR1 SNHLY, CDR2 FYNNEI. This CDR3 comprises 13 residues. The CDR3 bases that were read are TGTGCCAGCAGTCCTAACGGGGGGGAGACG. Translated, it gives CASSPNGGET. Given in full, the CDR3 is CASSPNGGETQYF.

Regarding this clone: With the read ending 3 residues before the CDR3 end, the germline J gene is used to fill in that end. The rearrangement joins TRBV7-6 to TRBJ2-4, with no clear D. The CDR3 is 11 amino acids. Germline V gives CDR1 SGHVS, CDR2 FNYEAQ. CDR3 residues: CASSPYYGQYF. The DNA read from the CDR3 is TGTGCCAGCAGCCCGTACTATGGT.

Worth noting for this clone: The read ends 3 residues shy of where the CDR3 ends; the end is completed using the germline J gene. The chain links TRBV7-9 to TRBJ2-7; 9 nucleotides align to TRBD1. CDR1 is SEHNR and CDR2 is FQNEAQ in the germline V gene (reference sequence). This CDR3 contains 13 residues. Trimming cost V 8 bases and J 5 bases; bases outside gene matches: 7. The sequenced part of the CDR3 DNA is TGTGCCAGCCAGGTAGGACAGGGGAACGAG. Its translation: CASQVGQGNE. The whole CDR3 region reads CASQVGQGNEQYF.

Details on this clone: The read stops 3 residues short of the end of the CDR3; the missing end is completed from the germline J gene. The chain carries TRBV28 and TRBJ2-7; 11 bases are shared with TRBD1. Germline V lookup: CDR1 MDHEN, CDR2 SYDVKM. J was trimmed by 6 bases and V by 4 bases; bases with no gene match: 5. The CDR3 consists of 14 residues. The CDR3 bases that were read are TGTGCCAGCAGTTCGGGACAGGGGGGCTCCGAG. It translates to CASSSGQGGSE. The full CDR3 sequence reads CASSSGQGGSEQYF.